This is a list of T cell receptor beta chains from one sample in a study. In TCRdb, the RT-PCR reads were re-called with MiXCR into one record per CDR3 protein. Of fewer than 800,000 distinct CDR3 sequences in the sample, 13% to 15% are singletons; the top ten hold 3% to 4.5%. Sequencing input: memory CD4+ T cells from blood. All receptors come from a female donor in good health, serving as a healthy control. Each CDR3 is given without its conserved first and last residue. The D gene is left open where the match is weak. For some rows the clone size is stated as once, few or many, or as a class when expanded; others skip it.

NA NA TRBV7-3 ASSLYIAGNTGELF
TRBD1 few TRBV20-1 SASGQAREAF
NA few TRBV7-2 ASSPDRIEQY
NA few TRBV18 ASSPSASADTQY
NA few TRBV7-3 ASSIMGVTVDTEAF
NA NA TRBV9 ASSYTGQRGYT
NA many TRBV20-1 SARDLGGYEQY
NA NA TRBV24-1 ATSDSRRTLYNEQF
NA NA TRBV7-2 ASSRSTDRYRSGNTIY
TRBD2 NA TRBV4-2 ASSQASGEYNEQF
NA many TRBV7-2 ASSLIPQETQY
TRBD2 few TRBV2 ASSGPGGGTDTQY
NA NA TRBV6-5 PSRLNYEQY
NA few TRBV3-1 ASSQEGASRSYNEQF
NA NA TRBV20-1 SARDLGEMAQY
TRBD2 few TRBV7-2 ASSPGTAGAYEQY
TRBD1 many TRBV6-5 ASSPRTGGNTIY
NA NA TRBV7-2 ASSLWDTEAF
TRBD2 NA TRBV12-3/TRBV12-4 ASKTLAGAYNEQF
NA few TRBV9 ASSAEGGLPTDTQY
TRBD1 NA TRBV4-2 ASSQALQGALRDTQY
NA NA TRBV6-1 ASRWGRNSYEQY
TRBD2 many TRBV29-1 SVPGGLAGGLSSSYNEQF
NA many TRBV6-5 ASSYPDSPLH
NA many TRBV7-9 ASSLTGALDEQY
TRBD2 few TRBV5-4 ASSTAGSNNEQF
NA many TRBV10-3 AISGTGTDTEAF
NA NA TRBV7-2 ASSLAASSDEQY
TRBD2 many TRBV10-3 AILAGGSSYEQY
TRBD2 many TRBV4-1 ASSQTERTSGHNEQF
TRBD2 NA TRBV6-6 ASSYSLSGRNWQY
NA few TRBV20-1 SARWGASNYGYT
NA many TRBV15 ASRRTSTDTQY
NA NA TRBV7-3 AFPRAKGTEAF
TRBD1 few TRBV20-1 SARPGQGYGYT
TRBD1 few TRBV5-1 ASSLDGQGTETQY
NA many TRBV5-1 ASSLFGQLGEAF
NA few TRBV5-1 ASGRERVTDTQY
TRBD2 few TRBV7-2 ASSFELAGGPGKNIQY
NA NA TRBV5-6 ASSLGLGSEQY
NA NA TRBV6-1 ASSARISDGDNEQF
TRBD2 many TRBV20-1 SEEGLGQETQY
TRBD1 NA TRBV6-6 ASSYGGQVESEAF
NA few TRBV4-2 ASSQDPTGRDSPLH
NA NA TRBV2 ASSEGRAMETQY
NA many TRBV4-2 ASSQAQQETQY
NA NA TRBV20-1 SANPGVGLVYEQY
NA few TRBV27 ASSKWGASYNEQF
TRBD1 many TRBV12-3/TRBV12-4 ASSPGQGDTGELF
NA few TRBV25-1 ATEDGYNSPLH
TRBD2 NA TRBV19 ASGTSGTGELF
TRBD1 NA TRBV5-8 ASSHGTASNYGYT
TRBD2 NA TRBV7-6 ASSSRGGLAGAGTDTQY
NA many TRBV29-1 SATIGRETQY
TRBD1 few TRBV20-1 SARLNRGSYNSPLH
NA few TRBV9 ASSTLPGHINTEAF
NA many TRBV28 ASSSPRQKNIQY
NA many TRBV29-1 SGTTGYEQY
TRBD2 few TRBV7-2 ASSRISGLDTQY